Listed here are 10 T cell receptor beta chains from one sample, sequenced in a study of Tregs in tolerant kidney transplant recipients. Only in-frame clones appear in the TCRdb table, and some are missing; sequencing was by immunoSEQ multiplex PCR. The sample yields under 95,000 clones, approximately 89% seen once. Sequenced here: Tregs from blood, sampled before the transplant. These TCRs come from a human donor who received a combined kidney and bone marrow transplant.

The chain links TRBV5-4 to TRBJ1-1; D not resolved. The germline V gene has CDR1 SGHNT and CDR2 YYREEE (reference sequence). V lost 4 bases and J lost 4, with 14 bases in between. CDR3 length: 14 amino acids. Here the CDR3 reads CASSPVGYSTEAFF. For the CDR3, the DNA is TGTGCCAGCAGCCCGGTGGGGTATAGCACTGAAGCTTTCTTT.

V usage is TRBV4-2 and J usage is TRBJ2-4; 7 bases fit TRBD2. V trimming: 3 bases; J trimming: 0 bases; junction bases outside the gene matches: 8. Germline V gene sequence: CDR1 LGHNA, CDR2 YNFKEQ. The CDR3 covers 17 residues. DNA for the CDR3: TGTGCCAGCAGCCACCTGGGGGGGGGTGTAGCCAAAAACATTCAGTACTTC. This translates into CASSHLGGGVAKNIQYF.

This chain connects TRBV27 to TRBJ2-2; the match to TRBD2 covers 7 bases. Germline V lookup: CDR1 MNHEY, CDR2 SMNVEV (reference sequence). J lost 0 bases, V lost 5 bases, and 3 bases had no gene match. CDR3 length: 15 residues. The CDR3 coding sequence is TGTGCCAGCAGTGAGCGGGGTTCGAACACCGGGGAGCTGTTTTTT. Its translation: CASSERGSNTGELFF.

The chain couples TRBV28 to TRBJ2-3; no clear D. The CDR3 sequence is 12 residues long. The V gene's germline CDR1 is MDHEN and CDR2 SYDVKM. V lost 5 bases, J lost 8 bases, and 11 bases lay in between. CDR3 sequence reads: CASSLLAGTQYF. DNA for the CDR3: TGTGCCAGCAGTCTTCTCGCAGGTACGCAGTATTTT.

In its sample, this clone was seen once. One end of the junction does not line up with germline, which may come from a read error. The chain carries TRBV5-4 and TRBJ2-7, with TRBD2 as a possible D gene (6 bases). The CDR3 spans 16 residues. CDR1 is SGHNT and CDR2 is YYREEE in the germline V gene (reference sequence). CDR3 DNA sequence: TGTGCCAGCAGCCCAAACCGGGACTCTCACTCCTACGAGCGGTACTTC. Encoded protein: CASSPNRDSHSYERYF. The full variable domain, in which reference TRBV5-4 and TRBJ2-7 provide the parts outside the CDR3, is ETGVTQSPTHLIKTRGQQVTLRCSSQSGHNTVSWYQQALGQGPQFIFQYYREEENGRGNFPPRFSGLQFPNYSSELNVNALELDDSALYLCASSPNRDSHSYERYFGPGTRLTVT.

This chain links TRBV28 with TRBJ2-5; no definite D call. Germline V gives CDR1 MDHEN, CDR2 SYDVKM. The V end was cut by 3 bases, the J end by 2 bases, with 7 bases between. CDR3 size: 13 residues. In nucleotides, the CDR3 is TGTGCCAGCAGTTTGGGCCGGCAAGAGACCCAGTACTTC. This sequence encodes CASSLGRQETQYF.

The chain employs TRBV6-1 and TRBJ2-4; a weak D match, TRBD2 (5 bases). The germline V gene encodes CDR1 MNHNS and CDR2 SASEGT. The CDR3 loop spans 14 amino acids. Trimming removed 7 bases from V and 8 bases from J, with 18 bases in between. The CDR3 protein is CASTPRGRSDIQYF. DNA of the CDR3: TGTGCCAGCACCCCCCGGGGAAGAAGTGACATTCAGTACTTC.

The V and J genes are TRBV18 and TRBJ2-7; weak D call: TRBD2 (7 bases). The length of the CDR3 is 18 residues. The germline V gene encodes CDR1 KGHSH and CDR2 LQKENI. Trimming removed 3 bases at V and 2 bases at J, with 23 bases between. The CDR3 sequence: CASSPPTGGILGTYEQYF. CDR3 coding DNA: TGTGCCAGCTCACCCCCAACGGGGGGCATCTTAGGGACCTACGAGCAGTACTTC.

This chain links TRBV11-2 with TRBJ1-2, with D possibly TRBD1 on 5 matching bases. Germline-derived CDR1 and CDR2 are SGHAT and FQNNGV. The CDR3 runs to 14 residues. V dropped 5 bases and J dropped 2 bases, with 12 bases sitting between them. This CDR3 reads CASSPGQGNYGYTF. CDR3 nucleotide sequence: TGTGCCAGCAGCCCCGGGCAGGGCAACTATGGCTACACCTTC.

The genes are TRBV7-9 and TRBJ2-3, with 12 nucleotides matching TRBD2. The ends lost 5 bases at V and 6 bases at J; junction bases unmatched: 6. Germline lookup yields CDR1 SEHNR and CDR2 FQNEAQ (reference sequence). CDR3 length: 15 amino acids. The DNA of the CDR3 is TGTGCCAGCAGCCGACTAGCGGGAGCAGGGGATACGCAGTATTTT. Its translation: CASSRLAGAGDTQYF.